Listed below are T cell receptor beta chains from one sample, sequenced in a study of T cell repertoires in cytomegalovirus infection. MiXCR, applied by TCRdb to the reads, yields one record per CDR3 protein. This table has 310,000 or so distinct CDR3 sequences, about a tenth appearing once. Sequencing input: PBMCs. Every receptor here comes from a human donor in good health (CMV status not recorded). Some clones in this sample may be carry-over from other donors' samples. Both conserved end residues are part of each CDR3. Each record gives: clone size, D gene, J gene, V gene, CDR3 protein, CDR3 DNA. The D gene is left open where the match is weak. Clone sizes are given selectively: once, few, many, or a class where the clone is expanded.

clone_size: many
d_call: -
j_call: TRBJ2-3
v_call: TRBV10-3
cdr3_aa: CAISRGLDTDTQYF
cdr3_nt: TGTGCCATCAGTCGGGGGCTCGACACAGATACGCAGTATTTT

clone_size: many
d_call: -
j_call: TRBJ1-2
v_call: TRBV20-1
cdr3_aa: CSAREGNGDGYTF
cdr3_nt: TGCAGTGCTAGAGAAGGGAACGGGGATGGCTACACCTTC

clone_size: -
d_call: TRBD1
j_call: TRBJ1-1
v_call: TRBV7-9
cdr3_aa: CASSLVKQGAEAFF
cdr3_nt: TGTGCCAGCAGCTTAGTCAAACAGGGGGCTGAAGCTTTCTTT

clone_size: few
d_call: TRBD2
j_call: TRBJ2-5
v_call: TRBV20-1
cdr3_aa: CSAPTSGGGWQETQYF
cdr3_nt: TGCAGTGCCCCCACTAGCGGGGGCGGGTGGCAAGAGACCCAGTACTTC

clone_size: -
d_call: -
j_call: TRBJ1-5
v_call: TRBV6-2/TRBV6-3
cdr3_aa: CASPRGGLGNQPQHF
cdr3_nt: TGTGCCAGCCCTAGGGGGGGTTTGGGCAATCAGCCCCAGCATTTT

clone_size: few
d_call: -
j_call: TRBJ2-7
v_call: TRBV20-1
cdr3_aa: CSASGSPYEQYF
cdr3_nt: TGCAGTGCTTCAGGGAGCCCCTACGAGCAGTACTTC

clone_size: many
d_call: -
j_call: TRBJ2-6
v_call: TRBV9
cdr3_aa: CASSVGAGTGANVLTF
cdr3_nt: TGTGCCAGCAGCGTAGGGGCCGGGACTGGGGCCAACGTCCTGACTTTC

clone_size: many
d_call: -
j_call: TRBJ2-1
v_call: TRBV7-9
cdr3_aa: CASSFPGNDEQFF
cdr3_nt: TGTGCCAGCAGCTTCCCGGGTAACGATGAGCAGTTCTTC

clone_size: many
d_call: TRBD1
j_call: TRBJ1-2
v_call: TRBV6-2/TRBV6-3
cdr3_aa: CASCDRDDYGYTF
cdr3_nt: TGTGCCAGCTGCGACAGGGATGACTATGGCTACACCTTC

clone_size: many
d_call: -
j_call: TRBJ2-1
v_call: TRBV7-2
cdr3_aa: CASSLASYNEQFF
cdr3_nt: TGTGCCAGCAGCTTAGCCTCCTACAATGAGCAGTTCTTC

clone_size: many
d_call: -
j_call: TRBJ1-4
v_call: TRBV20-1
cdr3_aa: CSARVVGSAANEKLFF
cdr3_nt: TGCAGTGCTAGAGTAGTAGGGAGTGCGGCTAATGAAAAACTGTTTTTT

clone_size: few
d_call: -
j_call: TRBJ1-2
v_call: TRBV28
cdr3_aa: CASSLYSRGRGYGYTF
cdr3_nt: TGTGCCAGCAGTTTATATTCCAGGGGCAGAGGGTATGGCTACACCTTC

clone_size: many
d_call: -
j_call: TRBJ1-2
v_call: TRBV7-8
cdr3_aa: CASSSGGLYGYTF
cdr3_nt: TGTGCCAGCAGCTCCGGGGGTTTATATGGCTACACCTTC

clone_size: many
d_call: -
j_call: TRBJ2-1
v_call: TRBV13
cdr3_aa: CASSSHRRVNEQFF
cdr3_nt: TGTGCCAGCAGCTCACATCGGAGGGTCAATGAGCAGTTCTTC

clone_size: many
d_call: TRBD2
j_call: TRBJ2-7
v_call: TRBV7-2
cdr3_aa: CATRELAGGGQYF
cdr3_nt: TGTGCCACCCGCGAACTAGCGGGGGGGGGGCAGTACTTC

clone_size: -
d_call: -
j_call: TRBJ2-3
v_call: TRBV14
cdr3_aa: CASSPDLVRRLADTQYF
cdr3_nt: TGTGCCAGCAGCCCGGACCTGGTTCGACGGCTCGCAGATACGCAGTATTTT

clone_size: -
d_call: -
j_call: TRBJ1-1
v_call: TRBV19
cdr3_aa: CASSIYPGTVIEAFF
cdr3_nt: TGTGCCAGTAGTATATACCCCGGGACGGTAATCGAAGCTTTCTTT

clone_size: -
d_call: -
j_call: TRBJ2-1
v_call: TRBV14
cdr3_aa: CASSLRQVGGLDEQFF
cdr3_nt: TGTGCCAGCAGCCTCAGACAAGTAGGGGGGCTGGATGAGCAGTTCTTC

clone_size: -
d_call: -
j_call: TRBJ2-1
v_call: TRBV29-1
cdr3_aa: CSVGRAYEQFF
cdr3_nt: TGCAGCGTTGGTCGGGCGTATGAGCAGTTCTTC

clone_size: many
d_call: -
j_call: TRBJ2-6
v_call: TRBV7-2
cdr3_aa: CASSSFWANVLTF
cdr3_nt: TGTGCCAGCAGCTCCTTCTGGGCCAACGTCCTGACTTTC

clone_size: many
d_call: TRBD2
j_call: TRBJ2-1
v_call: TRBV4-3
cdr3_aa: CASTLTSGGSYNEQFF
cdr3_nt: TGCGCCAGCACCTTGACTAGCGGGGGTTCCTACAATGAGCAGTTCTTC

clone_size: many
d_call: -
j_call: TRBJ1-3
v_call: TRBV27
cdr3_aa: CASSRRPFSGNTIYF
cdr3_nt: TGTGCCAGCAGTCGTCGACCGTTCTCTGGAAACACCATATATTTT

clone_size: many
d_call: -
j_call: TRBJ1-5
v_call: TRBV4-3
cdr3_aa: CASSQVTRKSYAPQHF
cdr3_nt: TGCGCCAGCAGCCAAGTGACACGCAAGAGTTATGCGCCCCAGCATTTT

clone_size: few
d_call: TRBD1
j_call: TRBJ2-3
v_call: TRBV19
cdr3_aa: CASSLSPGQGAGDTQYF
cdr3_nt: TGTGCCAGTAGTCTCTCTCCGGGACAGGGGGCTGGAGATACGCAGTATTTT

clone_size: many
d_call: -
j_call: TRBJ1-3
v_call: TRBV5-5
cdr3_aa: CASSLAILDFSGNTIYF
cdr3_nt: TGTGCCAGCAGCTTGGCCATATTGGACTTCTCTGGAAACACCATATATTTT

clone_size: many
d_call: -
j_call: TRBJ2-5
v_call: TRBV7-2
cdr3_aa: CASSLIPRDRPQETQYF
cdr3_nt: TGTGCCAGCAGCCTCATCCCCCGGGACCGCCCCCAAGAGACCCAGTACTTC

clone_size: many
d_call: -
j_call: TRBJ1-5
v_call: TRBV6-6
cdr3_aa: CASSYSWDGPNSNQPQHF
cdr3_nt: TGTGCCAGCAGTTACTCGTGGGACGGCCCGAATAGCAATCAGCCCCAGCATTTT